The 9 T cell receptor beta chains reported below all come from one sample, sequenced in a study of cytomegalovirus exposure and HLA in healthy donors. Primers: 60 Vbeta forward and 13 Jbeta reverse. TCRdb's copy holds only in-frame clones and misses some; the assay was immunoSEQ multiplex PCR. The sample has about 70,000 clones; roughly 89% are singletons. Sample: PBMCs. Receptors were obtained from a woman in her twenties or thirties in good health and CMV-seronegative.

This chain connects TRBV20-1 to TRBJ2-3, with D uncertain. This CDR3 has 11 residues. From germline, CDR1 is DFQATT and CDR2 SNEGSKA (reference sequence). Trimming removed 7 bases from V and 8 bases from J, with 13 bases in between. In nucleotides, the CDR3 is TGCAGTGTCGTCCTTCGAGGTACGCAGTATTTT. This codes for CSVVLRGTQYF.

For the CDR3, the DNA is TGTGCCAGCAGCTTAGATTCTAACAACTATGGCTACACCTTC. It specifies CASSLDSNNYGYTF. The chain combines TRBV7-2 with TRBJ1-2, with D unresolved. V was cut by 1 base and J by 2 bases, with 8 bases left in between. The germline CDR1 and CDR2 sequences are SGHTA and FQGNSA. There are 14 residues in the CDR3.

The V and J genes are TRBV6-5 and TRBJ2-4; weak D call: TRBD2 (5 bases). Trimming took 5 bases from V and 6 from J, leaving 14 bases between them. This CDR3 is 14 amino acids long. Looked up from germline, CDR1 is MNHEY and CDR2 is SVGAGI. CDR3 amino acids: CASSIEFRGNIQYF. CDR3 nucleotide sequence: TGTGCCAGCAGTATTGAGTTCCGGGGAAACATTCAGTACTTC.

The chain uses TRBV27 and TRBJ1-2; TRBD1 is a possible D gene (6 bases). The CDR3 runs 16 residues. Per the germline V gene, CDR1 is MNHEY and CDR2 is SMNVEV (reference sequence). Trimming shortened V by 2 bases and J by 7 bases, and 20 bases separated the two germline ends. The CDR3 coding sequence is TGTGCCAGCAGTTTAACCTCCGGCTGGGGGCAAGGTGGCTACACCTTC. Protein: CASSLTSGWGQGGYTF.

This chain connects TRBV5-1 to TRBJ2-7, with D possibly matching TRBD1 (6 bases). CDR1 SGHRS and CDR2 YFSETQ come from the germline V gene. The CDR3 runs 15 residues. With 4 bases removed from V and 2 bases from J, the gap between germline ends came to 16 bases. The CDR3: CASSRSGQQTYEQYF. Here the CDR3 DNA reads TGCGCCAGCAGCCGCTCCGGACAGCAGACCTACGAGCAGTACTTC.

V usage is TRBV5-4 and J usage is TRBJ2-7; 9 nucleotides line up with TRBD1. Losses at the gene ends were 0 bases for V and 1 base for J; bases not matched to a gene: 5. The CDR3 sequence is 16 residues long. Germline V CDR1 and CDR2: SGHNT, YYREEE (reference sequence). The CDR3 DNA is TGTGCCAGCAGCTTGGCCTTGGGACAGGGATCCTACGAGCAGTACTTC. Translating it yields CASSLALGQGSYEQYF.

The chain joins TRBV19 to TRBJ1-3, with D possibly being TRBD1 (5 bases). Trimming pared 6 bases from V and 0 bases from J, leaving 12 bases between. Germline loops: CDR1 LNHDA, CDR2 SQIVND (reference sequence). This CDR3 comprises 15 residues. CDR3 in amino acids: CASSPDSYSGNTIYF. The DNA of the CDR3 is TGTGCCAGTAGCCCCGACAGCTACTCTGGAAACACCATATATTTT.

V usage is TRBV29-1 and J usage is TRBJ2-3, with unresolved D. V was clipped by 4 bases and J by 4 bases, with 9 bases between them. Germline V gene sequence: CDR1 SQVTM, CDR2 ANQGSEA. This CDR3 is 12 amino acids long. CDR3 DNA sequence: TGCAGCGTTGGCGGAGAGCCAGATACGCAGTATTTT. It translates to CSVGGEPDTQYF.

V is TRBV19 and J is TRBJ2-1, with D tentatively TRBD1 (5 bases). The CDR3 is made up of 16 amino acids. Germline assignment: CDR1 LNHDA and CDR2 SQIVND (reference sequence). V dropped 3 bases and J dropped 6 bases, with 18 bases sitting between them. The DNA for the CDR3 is TGTGCCAGTAGTATCTTACAGGACAAGCTTATCAATGAGCAGTTCTTC. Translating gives CASSILQDKLINEQFF.